The clone carrying this TCR beta chain has a single count. Its antigen is not known. Germline values: CDR1 DFQATT, CDR2 SNEGSKA (reference sequence). The CDR3 runs 11 residues. Trimming removed 6 bases at V and 9 bases at J, with 9 bases between. Sequencing was performed with immunoSEQ multiplex PCR; in TCRdb, only in-frame clones are kept and a portion is missing. The sample shows 120,000 or so clones, about 85% of them seen only once. These data belong to a study of T cell responses to AZD1222 COVID-19 vaccine. Looking at the study overall: Pooled samples include second doses given at about 4 or 12 weeks.

Overall study results and limits: Possibly, clonal diversity was underestimated; donors were largely white British and included more females.

The source was peripheral blood, collected on day 0 of AZD1222 vaccination. The chain links TRBV20-1 to TRBJ1-6, with a weak D call TRBD1 (5 bases). The receptor's source is an adult in good health. CDR3 region: CSAGGISPLHF. The CDR3 DNA follows: TGCAGTGCCGGGGGGATTTCACCCCTCCACTTT.